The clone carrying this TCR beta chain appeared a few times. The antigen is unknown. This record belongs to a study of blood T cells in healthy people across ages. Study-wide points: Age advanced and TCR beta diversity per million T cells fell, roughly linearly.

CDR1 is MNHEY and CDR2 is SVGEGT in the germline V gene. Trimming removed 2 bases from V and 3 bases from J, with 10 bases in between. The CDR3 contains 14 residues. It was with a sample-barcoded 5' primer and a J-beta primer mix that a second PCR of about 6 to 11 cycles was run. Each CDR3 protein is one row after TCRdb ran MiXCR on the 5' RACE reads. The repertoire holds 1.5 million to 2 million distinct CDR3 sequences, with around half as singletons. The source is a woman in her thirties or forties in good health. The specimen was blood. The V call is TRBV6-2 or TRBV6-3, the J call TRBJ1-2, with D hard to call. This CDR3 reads CASSYPGLDYGYTF. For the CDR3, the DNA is TGTGCCAGCAGTTACCCGGGTTTGGACTATGGCTACACCTTC.